The 12 T cell receptor beta chains listed next were all sequenced from one sample in a study of vaccination and CD4 T cells after COVID-19. No cognate antigen is known for these TCRs. Specified treatment: roughly ten-day PBMC culture with coronavirus spike peptide pools or control peptides (ViraFEST assay). Oncomine TCR Beta short-read sequencing was applied to DNA from cultured CD4+ T cells. Each CDR3 protein gets one entry after TCRdb re-called the PCR reads with MiXCR. The sample contains more than 9,000 distinct CDR3 sequences, under 75% of which appear only once. The specimen was CD4+ T cells from blood, cultured in vitro. These receptors all come from a human donor who had recovered from COVID-19.

This chain links TRBV2 with TRBJ1-5, with 7 bases fitting TRBD1. V was pared by 5 bases and J by 5 bases, with 12 bases of the junction left unmatched. The CDR3 totals 16 residues. Germline V CDR1 and CDR2: SNHLY, FYNNEI. The CDR3: CASSPSAGRGDQPQHF. Written as DNA, the CDR3 is TGTGCCAGCAGTCCCAGTGCCGGCAGGGGGGATCAGCCCCAGCATTTT.

The V and J genes are TRBV7-9 and TRBJ2-5, with a possible D match to TRBD1 (6 bases). CDR1 SEHNR and CDR2 FQNEAQ come from the germline V gene (reference sequence). The V gene lost 3 bases and the J gene lost 5 bases, with 16 bases spanning the gap. The CDR3 is 15 amino acids. The CDR3 sequence: CASSLAGANSETQYF. CDR3 coding DNA: TGTGCCAGCAGCTTGGCAGGGGCAAATTCGGAGACCCAGTACTTC.

The V gene is TRBV7-2, the J gene TRBJ2-3; D remains ambiguous. Germline loops: CDR1 SGHTA, CDR2 FQGNSA. Trimming pared 4 bases from V and 6 bases from J, leaving 11 bases between. The CDR3 loop spans 13 amino acids. CDR3 protein: CASSSPSSDTQYF. The DNA for the CDR3 is TGTGCCAGCAGCTCGCCAAGTTCCGATACGCAGTATTTT.

The gene calls are TRBV2 and TRBJ1-1; no definite D call. V lost 5 bases to trimming and J lost 0 bases, with 13 bases between them. Looked up from germline, CDR1 is SNHLY and CDR2 is FYNNEI. The CDR3 spans 15 residues. CDR3 protein: CASSPRTALNTEAFF. As DNA, the CDR3 is TGTGCCAGCAGTCCCCGGACGGCTCTGAACACTGAAGCTTTCTTT.

The J gene is TRBJ2-1, the V gene TRBV20-1; 10 bases map to TRBD1. Germline V CDR1 and CDR2: DFQATT, SNEGSKA (reference sequence). The CDR3 covers 14 residues. The V and J ends lost 3 bases and 4 bases, in that order; junction bases with no gene match: 3. The CDR3 here is CSASGTGVYNEQFF. CDR3 nucleotide sequence: TGCAGTGCTAGCGGGACAGGGGTTTACAATGAGCAGTTCTTC.

This chain links TRBV12-3 or TRBV12-4 with TRBJ2-7; 11 positions agree with TRBD2. V trimming: 6 bases; J trimming: 0 bases; junction bases outside the gene matches: 4. This CDR3 region has 15 residues. The CDR3 DNA sequence: TGTGCCAGCAGCCGTACTAGCGGGAGCTCCTACGAGCAGTACTTC. Residues: CASSRTSGSSYEQYF.

The chain has TRBV5-1 and TRBJ2-5, with 8 bases fitting TRBD2. Germline CDR1 and CDR2: SGHRS and YFSETQ. J gave up 1 base and V 3 bases, and 2 bases lay outside the gene matches. This CDR3 has 14 amino acids. The CDR3 bases are TGCGCCAGCAGCTCTACTAGCGGCCAAGAGACCCAGTACTTC. Its protein product is CASSSTSGQETQYF.

This chain uses TRBV6-2 or TRBV6-3 with TRBJ2-3; D is undetermined. There are 15 residues in the CDR3. Trimming removed 1 base at V and 0 bases at J, with 8 bases between. Looked up from germline, CDR1 is MNHEY and CDR2 is SVGEGT. DNA for the CDR3: TGTGCCAGCAGTTACTACGAACGAAGCACAGATACGCAGTATTTT. This translates into CASSYYERSTDTQYF.

V gene TRBV20-1 combines with J gene TRBJ2-5; TRBD2 aligns across 9 bases. Germline assignment: CDR1 DFQATT and CDR2 SNEGSKA (reference sequence). V lost 3 bases and J lost 5; bases outside the gene matches: 16. The CDR3 is 17 residues long. This CDR3 reads CSASAAPAGGPEETQYF. The CDR3, as DNA: TGCAGTGCTAGCGCGGCTCCGGCGGGAGGGCCGGAGGAGACCCAGTACTTC.

This sequence joins TRBV20-1 and TRBJ2-3, with 7 bases fitting TRBD1. In germline, CDR1 is DFQATT, CDR2 SNEGSKA (reference sequence). With 4 bases clipped from V and 4 bases from J, the junction kept 8 bases outside the gene matches. The CDR3 extends over 14 amino acids. The CDR3 nucleotides read TGCAGTGCTACAAACAGGGGTTTAGCAGATACGCAGTATTTT. Its translation is CSATNRGLADTQYF.

The rearrangement joins TRBV28 to TRBJ2-3; 10 bases fit TRBD2. The CDR3 is 14 amino acids. J gave up 2 bases and V 7 bases, and 3 bases lay outside the gene matches. The germline V gene has CDR1 MDHEN and CDR2 SYDVKM. For the CDR3, the DNA is TGTGCCAGCATAGCGGGAGGTCCCACAGATACGCAGTATTTT. Residues: CASIAGGPTDTQYF.

The chain is built from TRBV6-4 and TRBJ2-5, with D possibly TRBD2 on 6 matching bases. The CDR3 sequence is 15 residues long. The V and J ends lost 6 bases and 2 bases respectively, with 16 bases between them. The germline gives CDR1 MRHNA, CDR2 SNTAGT. CDR3 nucleotide sequence: TGTGCCAGCAGCCCTTCCGGGGGATTACAAGAGACCCAGTACTTC. As protein: CASSPSGGLQETQYF.